The 19 T cell receptor beta chains below come from one sample, sequenced in a study of technical replicates of blood from a few donors. Method: immunoSEQ multiplex PCR; TCRdb's copy keeps in-frame clones and lacks some. Of 80,000 or so clones listed, under 99% were seen once; the top ten hold approximately 0.2%. Material for sequencing was T cells isolated from PBMCs. The receptor source for this set is a human donor in good health.

CDR3 coding DNA: TGTGCCAGCAGACTAGTAGACAGGGTAGAGGAAAAACTGTTTTTT. Encoded protein: CASRLVDRVEEKLFF. The chain has TRBV6-1 and TRBJ1-4; 7 positions match TRBD1. Germline assignment: CDR1 MNHNS and CDR2 SASEGT. Unmatched junction bases numbered 12, after V lost 6 bases and J lost 8 bases. This CDR3 is 15 amino acids long.

V gene TRBV11-1 combines with J gene TRBJ2-7, with 9 positions matching TRBD1. From germline, CDR1 is SGHAT and CDR2 FQDESV (reference sequence). The V segment lost 5 bases and the J segment 6 bases; nucleotides outside the gene matches: 8. The CDR3 has 14 residues. The DNA of the CDR3 is TGTGCCAGCAGCGTCAATTTACAGGGGGCCGAGCAGTACTTC. Its protein is CASSVNLQGAEQYF. The full variable domain, completed using reference TRBV11-1 and TRBJ2-7, is EAEVAQSPRYKITEKSQAVAFWCDPISGHATLYWYRQILGQGPELLVQFQDESVVDDSQLPKDRFSAERLKGVDSTLKIQPAELGDSAMYLCASSVNLQGAEQYFGPGTRLTVT.

CDR3 sequence (DNA): TGTGCCAGCAGTTATGAGCCGCGACAGTATGGCTACACCTTC. Translated, it gives CASSYEPRQYGYTF. This rearrangement joins TRBV6-6 to TRBJ1-2; TRBD1 might be the D (5 bases). V lost 3 bases and J lost 5, with 13 bases in between. This CDR3 is 14 amino acids long. In germline, CDR1 is MNHNY, CDR2 SVGAGI (reference sequence).

The gene calls are TRBV4-3 and TRBJ2-6, with TRBD1 identical over 9 bases. Germline V gene sequence: CDR1 LGHNA, CDR2 YSLEER. After removal of 5 bases from V and 1 base from J, the junction contained 9 bases not matched to a gene. This CDR3 has 18 amino acids. The chain's CDR3 is CASSEWVQGASGANVLTF. As DNA, the CDR3 is TGCGCCAGCAGCGAGTGGGTACAGGGGGCATCTGGGGCCAACGTCCTGACTTTC.

The V gene is TRBV11-2, the J gene TRBJ2-7, with 7 bases matching TRBD1. This CDR3 comprises 15 residues. Germline CDR1 and CDR2: SGHAT and FQNNGV. The junction had 6 bases not matched to a gene; V was cut back by 2 bases and J by 2 bases. The CDR3 protein is CASSLRRQGTYEQYF. In DNA form, the CDR3 reads TGTGCCAGCAGCTTACGACGACAGGGTACCTACGAGCAGTACTTC.

This sequence joins TRBV7-9 and TRBJ2-7; D not certain. The CDR3 is 12 amino acids. With 1 base removed from V and 5 bases from J, the gap between germline ends came to 6 bases. Germline V gene data show CDR1 as SEHNR and CDR2 as FQNEAQ (reference sequence). For the CDR3, the DNA is TGTGCCAGCAGCTTAGTCTCTAACGAGCAGTACTTC. It codes for CASSLVSNEQYF.

This sequence joins TRBV6-6 and TRBJ2-7; a possible D gene is TRBD2 (6 bases). CDR3 size: 13 residues. V gave up 4 bases and J gave up 2 bases, with 9 bases separating them. Germline V CDR1 and CDR2: MNHNY, SVGAGI (reference sequence). As DNA, the CDR3 is TGTGCCAGCAGTTCCCGGGAGACCTACGAGCAGTACTTC. This sequence encodes CASSSRETYEQYF.

This chain joins TRBV7-9 and TRBJ1-1; the D gene is possibly TRBD1 (5 bases). The V end was cut by 1 base, the J end by 0 bases, with 18 bases between. CDR1 and CDR2 from the germline V gene are SEHNR and FQNEAQ (reference sequence). This CDR3 contains 18 residues. CDR3 loop: CASSLGRWGVPMNTEAFF. In DNA, the CDR3 is TGTGCCAGCAGCTTAGGGAGGTGGGGGGTGCCTATGAACACTGAAGCTTTCTTT.

This clone appeared once. CDR3 in DNA: TGTGCCAGCAGCCCTCGACAGGGGGCGGCCGGGGAGCTGTTTTTT. It is translated as CASSPRQGAAGELFF. V gene TRBV11-3 combines with J gene TRBJ2-2, with 10 nucleotides matching TRBD1. Germline loops: CDR1 SGHNT, CDR2 YENEEA. V lost 5 bases to trimming and J lost 6 bases; unmatched junction nucleotides: 6. This CDR3 contains 15 residues.

This chain's CDR3 is CASSPMQGARQPQHF. In nucleotides, the CDR3 is TGTGCCAGCAGCCCAATGCAGGGGGCCCGTCAGCCCCAGCATTTT. V usage is TRBV4-2 and J usage is TRBJ1-5; 8 bases line up with TRBD1. This CDR3 is 15 amino acids long. With 4 bases clipped from V and 6 bases from J, the junction kept 8 bases outside the gene matches. The V gene's germline CDR1 is LGHNA and CDR2 YNFKEQ.

The chain carries TRBV7-3 and TRBJ2-2, with D possibly matching TRBD1 (5 bases). V shed 5 bases and J shed 3 bases, with 13 bases lying between them. Germline V gene sequence: CDR1 SGHTA, CDR2 FQGTGA. The CDR3 contains 15 residues. The CDR3 loop reads CASSPGLRDTGELFF. The CDR3 region has the DNA TGTGCCAGCAGCCCGGGCCTCAGGGACACCGGGGAGCTGTTTTTT. Full variable domain (remainder filled in from reference TRBV7-3 and TRBJ2-2): GAGVSQTPSNKVTEKGKYVELRCDPISGHTALYWYRQSLGQGPEFLIYFQGTGAADDSGLPNDRFFAVRPEGSVSTLKIQRTERGDSAVYLCASSPGLRDTGELFFGEGSRLTVL.

The rearrangement uses TRBV27 and TRBJ2-7, with TRBD2 identical over 9 bases. Germline loops: CDR1 MNHEY, CDR2 SMNVEV (reference sequence). This CDR3 region has 16 residues. Trimming removed 2 bases from V and 0 bases from J; junction bases left unmatched: 5. Written as DNA, the CDR3 is TGTGCCAGCAGTTTAATAGCGGGGGACACCTCCTACGAGCAGTACTTC. Protein sequence: CASSLIAGDTSYEQYF.

This CDR3 is CASSFYYWDRALETQYF. In nucleotides, the CDR3 is TGTGCCAGCAGCTTCTACTACTGGGACAGGGCGTTGGAGACCCAGTACTTC. The rearrangement links TRBV5-6 to TRBJ2-5, with 9 bases matching TRBD1. The CDR3 has 17 amino acids. V shed 2 bases and J 5 bases; nucleotides not matched to a gene: 13. Germline-derived CDR1 and CDR2 are SGHDT and YYEEEE.

The genes are TRBV5-8 and TRBJ1-5; possibly TRBD1 for D (6 bases). The CDR3 length is 16 residues. Trimming shortened V by 4 bases and J by 0 bases, and 14 bases separated the two germline ends. Looked up from germline, CDR1 is SGHTS and CDR2 is YDEGEE. The CDR3 sequence: CASSLGQPHSNQPQHF. CDR3 sequence (DNA): TGTGCCAGCAGCCTAGGACAGCCTCATAGCAATCAGCCCCAGCATTTT.

The chain recombines TRBV10-3 with TRBJ2-3; 9 bases match TRBD2. The CDR3 has 15 amino acids. The V and J ends lost 7 bases and 1 base, in that order; junction bases with no gene match: 6. Germline values: CDR1 ENHRY, CDR2 SYGVKD. CDR3 nucleotides: TGTGCCATCACGTCAGCGGGAGGAGGCACAGATACGCAGTATTTT. Its translation: CAITSAGGGTDTQYF.

The J gene is TRBJ1-1, the V gene TRBV28; D ambiguous. CDR1 and CDR2 from the germline V gene are MDHEN and SYDVKM. V lost 4 bases and J 8 bases, leaving 14 bases between the germline ends. The CDR3 contains 13 residues. CDR3 loop: CASSSHQAGEAFF. For the CDR3, the DNA is TGTGCCAGCAGTTCGCACCAGGCGGGCGAAGCTTTCTTT.

The genes are TRBV6-5 and TRBJ2-1; TRBD2 agrees at 9 bases. CDR3 length: 15 residues. The junction had 5 bases not matched to a gene; V was cut back by 6 bases and J by 2 bases. Germline assignment: CDR1 MNHEY and CDR2 SVGAGI. CDR3 region: CASRKLAGTYNEQFF. The CDR3 coding sequence is TGTGCCAGCAGAAAACTAGCGGGTACCTACAATGAGCAGTTCTTC.

This chain links TRBV7-2 with TRBJ1-5; D not resolved. CDR3 length: 13 residues. Germline V lookup: CDR1 SGHTA, CDR2 FQGNSA. V was trimmed by 4 bases and J by 0 bases, leaving 4 bases between them. The CDR3: CASSSYSNQPQHF. In DNA, the CDR3 is TGTGCCAGCAGCTCTTATAGCAATCAGCCCCAGCATTTT.

The chain recombines TRBV7-3 with TRBJ2-2; D gene uncertain. The germline gives CDR1 SGHTA, CDR2 FQGTGA. V was trimmed by 0 bases and J by 1 base, leaving 12 bases between them. This CDR3 has 17 amino acids. The CDR3 spells CASSLTLVALNTGELFF. The CDR3 bases are TGTGCCAGCAGCTTAACCTTGGTAGCTCTGAACACCGGGGAGCTGTTTTTT.